This paragraph covers one T cell receptor (beta chain) sequence. This sample is drawn from a study of OX40 agonist ivuxolimab in advanced cancers. The germline gives CDR1 GTSNPN, CDR2 SVGIG (reference sequence). Trimming took 0 bases from V and 2 from J, leaving 10 bases between them. The CDR3 extends over 14 amino acids. TCRdb's copy holds only in-frame clones and misses some; the assay was immunoSEQ multiplex PCR. The sample yields tens of thousands of clones, around 83% seen once. This TCR was sampled from an adult with an advanced solid tumor such as melanoma, head and neck, liver or kidney cancer. V usage is TRBV30 and J usage is TRBJ2-5, with a weak D call TRBD2 (6 bases). The sequencing used CD4+ or CD8+ T cells sorted from blood, collected in a trial of the OX40 agonist ivuxolimab. Here the CDR3 DNA reads TGTGCCTGGAGTGTCAGGAGGGTTCAAGAGACCCAGTACTTC. It codes for CAWSVRRVQETQYF. The full variable domain, completed using reference TRBV30 and TRBJ2-5, is SQTIHQWPATLVQPVGSPLSLECTVEGTSNPNLYWYRQAAGRGLQLLFYSVGIGQISSEVPQNLSASRPQDRQFILSSKKLLLSDSGFYLCAWSVRRVQETQYFGPGTRLLVL.